Shown below are 30 T cell receptor beta chains from a single sample sequenced in a study of shared clonotypes between healthy human individuals. Positive CCR7 selection of CD45RO-negative cells yielded the naive CD8 cells, and terminally differentiated effector memory CD45RA+ cells were excluded. Produced via immunoSEQ multiplex PCR; TCRdb's table is partial and in-frame only. Altogether millions of clones are present, approximately 94% being singletons, with the ten largest covering around 1.7%. Sequences were obtained from naive CD8+ T cells from PBMCs. These receptors were collected from a man between 18 and 35 years old in good health. Some clones in this sample may be carry-over from other donors' samples.

The chain joins TRBV5-4 to TRBJ2-7; 12 bases map to TRBD2. The CDR3 is made up of 16 amino acids. The V and J ends lost 2 bases and 3 bases, in that order; junction bases with no gene match: 6. CDR1 SGHNT and CDR2 YYREEE come from the germline V gene (reference sequence). In nucleotides, the CDR3 is TGTGCCAGCAGCTTCTTTCCGACTAGCGGGAGCTACGAGCAGTACTTC. Encoded protein: CASSFFPTSGSYEQYF. Complete variable domain (other parts from reference TRBV5-4 and TRBJ2-7): ETGVTQSPTHLIKTRGQQVTLRCSSQSGHNTVSWYQQALGQGPQFIFQYYREEENGRGNFPPRFSGLQFPNYSSELNVNALELDDSALYLCASSFFPTSGSYEQYFGPGTRLTVT.

V usage is TRBV7-9 and J usage is TRBJ2-2; D possibly corresponds to TRBD2 (6 bases). Germline CDR1 is SEHNR and CDR2 is FQNEAQ (reference sequence). This CDR3 contains 15 residues. Trimming shortened V by 5 bases and J by 4 bases, and 14 bases separated the two germline ends. The CDR3 reads CASSPRGISTGELFF. The CDR3 nucleotides read TGTGCCAGCAGCCCCCGGGGGATTAGCACCGGGGAGCTGTTTTTT. Using reference TRBV7-9 and TRBJ2-2 for the parts outside the CDR3, the full variable domain is DTGVSQNPRHKITKRGQNVTFRCDPISEHNRLYWYRQTLGQGPEFLTYFQNEAQLEKSRLLSDRFSAERPKGSFSTLEIQRTEQGDSAMYLCASSPRGISTGELFFGEGSRLTVL.

Note on this clone: Other DNA sequences within the sample encode an identical CDR3. This chain uses TRBV27 with TRBJ2-3, with 10 bases aligning to TRBD2. V dropped 6 bases and J dropped 1; count of bases not matched to a gene: 7. Germline CDR1 reads MNHEY; CDR2 reads SMNVEV (reference sequence). This CDR3 has 16 residues. CDR3 amino acids: CASSALGTSGTDTQYF. CDR3 in DNA: TGTGCCAGCAGCGCCTTAGGGACTAGCGGCACAGATACGCAGTATTTT.

V usage is TRBV5-5 and J usage is TRBJ1-5, with 9 nucleotides matching TRBD1. Trimming cost V 0 bases and J 3 bases; bases outside gene matches: 10. CDR3 length equals 18 residues. CDR1 is SGHKS and CDR2 is YYEKEE in the germline V gene (reference sequence). This CDR3 reads CASSLGLSGQGFNQPQHF. CDR3 coding DNA: TGTGCCAGCAGCTTGGGGCTATCGGGACAGGGTTTCAATCAGCCCCAGCATTTT.

The chain recombines TRBV27 with TRBJ1-1; D is unresolved. The CDR3 loop spans 16 amino acids. Per germline, CDR1 MNHEY and CDR2 SMNVEV (reference sequence). The ends were cut back, 4 bases at V and 0 bases at J, with 15 bases in the middle. CDR3 DNA: TGTGCCAGCAGTTCGAGCGTGATGAGCCTGAACACTGAAGCTTTCTTT. It translates to CASSSSVMSLNTEAFF.

The CDR3, as DNA: TGTGCCAGCACCCCGGACAGGGGGGGAGACTATGGCTACACCTTC. Translated, it gives CASTPDRGGDYGYTF. V gene TRBV28 combines with J gene TRBJ1-2; 10 nucleotides align to TRBD1. The junction had 8 bases not matched to a gene; V was cut back by 7 bases and J by 3 bases. The CDR3 spans 15 residues. Germline V gives CDR1 MDHEN, CDR2 SYDVKM.

The V gene is TRBV4-1, the J gene TRBJ2-1; no firm D call. V was shortened by 3 bases and J by 7 bases, with 13 bases between the two germline ends. Per the germline V gene, CDR1 is MGHRA and CDR2 is YSYEKL. CDR3 length equals 14 residues. The DNA for the CDR3 is TGCGCCAGCAGCCAGGTATCAATGGCGAATGAGCAGTTCTTC. Translated, it gives CASSQVSMANEQFF.

The genes are TRBV9 and TRBJ2-2, with D perhaps assigned TRBD1 or TRBD2 (6 bases each). Between the trimmed V and J ends, which lost 0 bases and 5 bases, there was a span of 14 bases. CDR3 size: 16 residues. Germline loops: CDR1 SGDLS, CDR2 YYNGEE. The CDR3 bases are TGTGCCAGCAGCGTAGAGGGGGGCGCTGGGACCGGGGAGCTGTTTTTT. Translation gives CASSVEGGAGTGELFF.

The V gene is TRBV11-1, the J gene TRBJ2-1; 10 bases are a match to TRBD1. The CDR3 sequence is 15 residues long. The junction had 8 bases not matched to a gene; V was cut back by 5 bases and J by 7 bases. Germline-derived CDR1 and CDR2 are SGHAT and FQDESV (reference sequence). CDR3 bases: TGTGCCAGCAGCACAAGACAGGGGGCGCGGAATGAGCAGTTCTTC. This encodes CASSTRQGARNEQFF. The entire variable domain, with the rest obtained from reference TRBV11-1 and TRBJ2-1, is as follows: EAEVAQSPRYKITEKSQAVAFWCDPISGHATLYWYRQILGQGPELLVQFQDESVVDDSQLPKDRFSAERLKGVDSTLKIQPAELGDSAMYLCASSTRQGARNEQFFGPGTRLTVL.

The V and J genes are TRBV4-1 and TRBJ2-1, with a possible D match to TRBD2 (5 bases). In germline, CDR1 is MGHRA, CDR2 YSYEKL. Trimming took off 0 bases at V and 2 bases at J, with 17 bases between the two ends. This CDR3 is built from 18 residues. CDR3 sequence (DNA): TGCGCCAGCAGCCAAGATGAGTGGCCAGCGGACCCCTACAATGAGCAGTTCTTC. It specifies CASSQDEWPADPYNEQFF.

The V gene is TRBV21-1, the J gene TRBJ2-7; the table's D call TRBD1 went unverified against the DNA. TRBV21-1 is a documented pseudogene. The CDR3 extends over 13 amino acids. The CDR3 DNA follows: TGTGCCAGCGGGGACACCGATCTTTACGAGCAGTACTTC. Residues: CASGDTDLYEQYF.

Points on this clone: At the DNA level, this CDR3 is encoded by other sequences in the same sample as well. The CDR3 DNA reads as TGCGCCAGCAGCTTAGGACGGACGAACACTGAAGCTTTCTTT. It is translated as CASSLGRTNTEAFF. V usage is TRBV5-1 and J usage is TRBJ1-1; D is unresolved. Trimming cost V 2 bases and J 1 base, with 9 bases left between them. The CDR3 contains 14 residues. Germline V gives CDR1 SGHRS, CDR2 YFSETQ.

The rearrangement uses TRBV29-1 and TRBJ2-2; 11 nucleotides match TRBD2. Trimming took 7 bases from V and 4 from J; bases not matched to a gene: 8. This CDR3 spans 15 amino acids. Per germline, CDR1 SQVTM and CDR2 ANQGSEA. The CDR3 here is CSALTTSGITGELFF. CDR3 sequence (DNA): TGCAGCGCTTTAACGACTAGCGGGATCACCGGGGAGCTGTTTTTT.

The rearrangement joins TRBV30 to TRBJ1-4; D might be TRBD1 (6 bases). The germline CDR1 and CDR2 sequences are GTSNPN and SVGIG (reference sequence). This CDR3 has 14 amino acids. Trimming left V 6 bases short and J 0 bases short, with 11 bases between. The CDR3 sequence is CACGQLATNEKLFF. The CDR3 bases are TGTGCCTGCGGACAGCTAGCAACTAATGAAAAACTGTTTTTT.

The chain has TRBV7-9 and TRBJ1-2; TRBD1 might be the D (6 bases). Trimming removed 1 base from V and 5 bases from J, with 23 bases in between. The germline gives CDR1 SEHNR, CDR2 FQNEAQ (reference sequence). The CDR3 consists of 18 residues. The CDR3 reads CASSLVRGEGSKSYGYTF. The CDR3, as DNA: TGTGCCAGCAGCTTAGTCAGGGGCGAGGGTTCCAAGTCTTATGGCTACACCTTC.

The chain joins TRBV6-1 to TRBJ2-3, with TRBD2 identical over 10 bases. Germline V lookup: CDR1 MNHNS, CDR2 SASEGT. V shed 3 bases, J shed 2 bases, and the junction held 5 bases outside the gene matches. The CDR3 extends over 16 amino acids. CDR3 residues: CASSDWTSGSTDTQYF. CDR3 DNA sequence: TGTGCCAGCAGTGACTGGACTAGCGGATCCACAGATACGCAGTATTTT.

This clone appeared a single time. The V and J genes are TRBV9 and TRBJ2-1; D possibly corresponds to TRBD2 (5 bases). The CDR3 runs 12 residues. Looked up from germline, CDR1 is SGDLS and CDR2 is YYNGEE. V was trimmed by 3 bases and J by 7 bases, leaving 8 bases between them. CDR3 bases: TGTGCCAGCAGCGGCGGGCGGAATGAGCAGTTCTTC. It translates to CASSGGRNEQFF.

This rearrangement joins TRBV19 to TRBJ1-2; D not certain. V gave up 4 bases and J gave up 0 bases, with 12 bases separating them. CDR1 and CDR2 (germline): LNHDA, SQIVND (reference sequence). The CDR3 is 15 amino acids. CDR3 bases: TGTGCCAGTAGTAGACATCCAGAGTCTAACTATGGCTACACCTTC. This translates into CASSRHPESNYGYTF.

The chain links TRBV9 to TRBJ2-7, with D possibly matching TRBD2 (6 bases). This CDR3 spans 14 amino acids. Germline CDR1 is SGDLS and CDR2 is YYNGEE. Between the trimmed V and J ends, which lost 4 bases and 2 bases, there was a span of 13 bases. The CDR3 region has the DNA TGTGCCAGCAGCCCCGGTTGGGAGGCCTACGAGCAGTACTTC. It yields the protein CASSPGWEAYEQYF.

V usage is TRBV7-9 and J usage is TRBJ2-1; no definite D call. Trimming pared 5 bases from V and 5 bases from J, leaving 13 bases between. The CDR3 contains 14 residues. Per germline, CDR1 SEHNR and CDR2 FQNEAQ (reference sequence). The CDR3 DNA sequence: TGTGCCAGCAGCGGGCTAACTTTCGACAATGAGCAGTTCTTC. Its protein is CASSGLTFDNEQFF. Full variable domain (rest looked up from reference TRBV7-9 and TRBJ2-1): DTGVSQNPRHKITKRGQNVTFRCDPISEHNRLYWYRQTLGQGPEFLTYFQNEAQLEKSRLLSDRFSAERPKGSFSTLEIQRTEQGDSAMYLCASSGLTFDNEQFFGPGTRLTVL.

Written as DNA, the CDR3 is TGTGCCAGCAGCTTAGATCGGGCGGGCGAGCAGTTCTTC. Translation: CASSLDRAGEQFF. V gene TRBV7-3 combines with J gene TRBJ2-1; TRBD2 might be the D (5 bases). Deletions cut 2 bases from V and 10 bases from J, with 12 bases between. The CDR3 sequence is 13 residues long. The germline V gene encodes CDR1 SGHTA and CDR2 FQGTGA.

This chain connects TRBV11-2 to TRBJ1-1, with D tentatively TRBD1 (6 bases). From germline, CDR1 is SGHAT and CDR2 FQNNGV. With 5 bases removed from V and 5 bases from J, the gap between germline ends came to 15 bases. The CDR3 totals 14 residues. CDR3 in amino acids: CASSPPGHLTEAFF. The CDR3 DNA reads TGTGCCAGCAGCCCGCCGGGACATCTTACTGAAGCTTTCTTT.

The CDR3 nucleotides are TGTGCCAGCGGCAAACCGCGGGGGGGAAACACTGAAGCTTTCTTT. It codes for CASGKPRGGNTEAFF. This rearrangement joins TRBV6-1 to TRBJ1-1; TRBD1 might be the D (5 bases). This CDR3 is built from 15 residues. CDR1 and CDR2 (germline): MNHNS, SASEGT. V dropped 8 bases and J dropped 2 bases, with 18 bases sitting between them.

The table lists this clone with a few counts. The chain uses TRBV27 and TRBJ1-2, with TRBD1 identical over 7 bases. Trimming took 7 bases from V and 4 from J; bases not matched to a gene: 3. The CDR3 consists of 12 residues. The germline gives CDR1 MNHEY, CDR2 SMNVEV (reference sequence). This CDR3 is CASKDRSYGYTF. CDR3 nucleotides: TGTGCCAGCAAGGACAGGTCCTATGGCTACACCTTC.

CDR3 sequence: CASSSPTGTPQNYEQYF. CDR3 coding DNA: TGTGCCAGCAGCTCCCCCACCGGGACTCCCCAAAACTACGAGCAGTACTTC. V usage is TRBV5-6 and J usage is TRBJ2-7; possibly TRBD2 for D (6 bases). The CDR3 covers 17 residues. Germline V CDR1 and CDR2: SGHDT, YYEEEE. The V end was cut by 3 bases, the J end by 3 bases, with 22 bases between.

This clone turned up a few times. This CDR3 is also generated by other DNA sequences in the sample. The J gene is TRBJ2-7, the V gene TRBV5-6, with 11 bases fitting TRBD2. V lost 4 bases and J lost 3; bases outside the gene matches: 3. Germline-derived CDR1 and CDR2 are SGHDT and YYEEEE. The CDR3 covers 14 residues. The DNA of the CDR3 is TGTGCCAGCAGCCCCGGGACTAGCGGCTACGAGCAGTACTTC. It codes for CASSPGTSGYEQYF.

V usage is TRBV27 and J usage is TRBJ2-7; 7 nucleotides align to TRBD2. The CDR3 is made up of 16 amino acids. With V trimmed by 0 bases and J by 3 bases, 8 bases remained unmatched. Germline CDR1 reads MNHEY; CDR2 reads SMNVEV (reference sequence). CDR3 sequence (DNA): TGTGCCAGCAGTTTATCTTATCCGGGAGGACACTACGAGCAGTACTTC. It specifies CASSLSYPGGHYEQYF.

The chain has TRBV7-8 and TRBJ2-7; D is perhaps TRBD1 (5 bases). This CDR3 region has 15 residues. Germline CDR1 reads SGHVS; CDR2 reads FQNEAQ. Between the trimmed V and J ends, which lost 1 base and 2 bases, there was a span of 12 bases. CDR3 residues: CASSLGQNPAYEQYF. CDR3 nucleotide sequence: TGTGCCAGCAGCTTAGGACAGAACCCTGCCTACGAGCAGTACTTC.

The chain employs TRBV4-1 and TRBJ1-2, with a tentative D call TRBD1 (6 bases). The CDR3 sequence is 17 residues long. V gave up 0 bases and J gave up 6 bases, with 20 bases separating them. CDR1 is MGHRA, CDR2 YSYEKL, per germline. As DNA, the CDR3 is TGCGCCAGCAGCCAAGAAGGCTCCAGGGGCTATGAGGATGGCTACACCTTC. Encoded protein: CASSQEGSRGYEDGYTF.

V and J are TRBV19 and TRBJ2-4; unclear D gene. V was pared by 3 bases and J by 7 bases, with 4 bases between. Germline CDR1 LNHDA, CDR2 SQIVND (reference sequence). This CDR3 region has 11 residues. The CDR3 DNA follows: TGTGCCAGTAGTATCCAGAACATTCAGTACTTC. Its translation: CASSIQNIQYF.